Shown below are 32 T cell receptor beta chains from a single sample sequenced in a study of blood T cell repertoires in COVID-19. Clones were sequenced by immunoSEQ multiplex PCR, and TCRdb holds only the in-frame ones, with some missing. Here the sample spans about 41,000 clones, 70% to 90% being singletons. The sample was peripheral blood. These receptors were collected from a man in his sixties with acute or convalescent COVID-19.

Worth noting for this clone: Other nucleotide sequences in the sample specify the same CDR3. The chain has TRBV9 and TRBJ1-1; D is unresolved. The CDR3 is 13 amino acids. The ends were cut back, 0 bases at V and 0 bases at J, with 3 bases in the middle. Per germline, CDR1 SGDLS and CDR2 YYNGEE. CDR3 region: CASSVALNTEAFF. DNA for the CDR3: TGTGCCAGCAGCGTAGCGTTGAACACTGAAGCTTTCTTT. Full variable domain (outside the CDR3, taken from reference TRBV9 and TRBJ1-1): DSGVTQTPKHLITATGQRVTLRCSPRSGDLSVYWYQQSLDQGLQFLIQYYNGEERAKGNILERFSAQQFPDLHSELNLSSLELGDSALYFCASSVALNTEAFFGQGTRLTVV.

This clone was counted once. The genes are TRBV2 and TRBJ1-2; a weak D match, TRBD1 (5 bases). The CDR3 is 14 residues long. Germline V lookup: CDR1 SNHLY, CDR2 FYNNEI. V lost 6 bases and J 8 bases, leaving 19 bases between the germline ends. In DNA form, the CDR3 reads TGTGCCAGCAGCCCGGACACGACCGGGTGGGGCTACACCTTC. Its translation: CASSPDTTGWGYTF.

The CDR3 nucleotides read TGCAGTGCTACTAGCGCTGAGCAGTACTTC. Translated, it gives CSATSAEQYF. The rearrangement links TRBV20-1 to TRBJ2-7; possibly TRBD2 for D (6 bases). The germline gives CDR1 DFQATT, CDR2 SNEGSKA (reference sequence). This CDR3 is built from 10 residues. V was clipped by 4 bases and J by 7 bases, with 8 bases between them.

The chain is built from TRBV9 and TRBJ1-6; TRBD1 matches 7 bases. The CDR3 covers 17 residues. Germline-derived CDR1 and CDR2 are SGDLS and YYNGEE. Trimming cost V 0 bases and J 1 base; bases outside gene matches: 4. CDR3 sequence (DNA): TGTGCCAGCAGCGTAGCAGGGGGAGGATCCTATAATTCACCCCTCCACTTT. It encodes CASSVAGGGSYNSPLHF.

The CDR3 DNA is TGTGCCACCAGCAGTTTGACCGGGGGCACAGATACGCAGTATTTT. Translating gives CATSSLTGGTDTQYF. The V call is TRBV15, the J call TRBJ2-3, with TRBD2 as a possible D gene (5 bases). V lost 3 bases and J lost 1, with 11 bases in between. Per germline, CDR1 LNHNV and CDR2 YYDKDF (reference sequence). This CDR3 has 15 amino acids.

The V and J genes are TRBV19 and TRBJ2-5; 8 positions match TRBD2. The V segment lost 3 bases and the J segment 4 bases; nucleotides outside the gene matches: 7. The germline gives CDR1 LNHDA, CDR2 SQIVND (reference sequence). This CDR3 has 15 amino acids. The CDR3 nucleotides are TGTGCCAGTAGTATCGTTAGCGGGGTTACAGAGACCCAGTACTTC. Protein: CASSIVSGVTETQYF.

The V gene is TRBV29-1, the J gene TRBJ1-1; D remains ambiguous. CDR3 length equals 14 residues. Deletions cut 0 bases from V and 1 base from J, with 9 bases between. Germline V gene sequence: CDR1 SQVTM, CDR2 ANQGSEA. The CDR3 region has the DNA TGCAGCGTTGAAGAACTACAAACGAACACTGAAGCTTTCTTT. Its translation is CSVEELQTNTEAFF.

The V and J genes are TRBV7-2 and TRBJ1-3; 7 bases match TRBD1. The trim removed 3 bases at V and 0 bases at J, leaving 5 bases unmatched. The CDR3 extends over 16 amino acids. Per germline, CDR1 SGHTA and CDR2 FQGNSA. The CDR3 here is CASSLDRLSSGNTIYF. DNA of the CDR3: TGTGCCAGCAGCTTGGACAGGCTGAGCTCTGGAAACACCATATATTTT.

This chain links TRBV19 with TRBJ1-3; D is ambiguous. Deletions cut 8 bases from V and 2 bases from J, with 7 bases between. CDR3 length equals 12 residues. Per the germline V gene, CDR1 is LNHDA and CDR2 is SQIVND (reference sequence). CDR3 bases: TGTGCCAGTTCCCCAACTGGAAACACCATATATTTT. The encoded protein is CASSPTGNTIYF.

The rearrangement joins TRBV4-3 to TRBJ1-2, with 9 bases that match TRBD1. The CDR3 contains 13 residues. Germline CDR1 is LGHNA and CDR2 is YSLEER. V lost 3 bases and J lost 6; bases outside the gene matches: 2. The CDR3 reads CASSQDRGNGYTF. As DNA, the CDR3 is TGCGCCAGCAGCCAGGACAGGGGAAATGGCTACACCTTC.

The chain joins TRBV2 to TRBJ1-4; D perhaps matches TRBD1 (6 bases). Germline loops: CDR1 SNHLY, CDR2 FYNNEI. CDR3 length: 15 amino acids. The ends were cut back, 9 bases at V and 0 bases at J, with 14 bases in the middle. In DNA, the CDR3 is TGTGCCAGTCGGGGGGGCAGACCAACTAATGAAAAACTGTTTTTT. It codes for CASRGGRPTNEKLFF.

The chain couples TRBV14 to TRBJ2-5, with 7 bases fitting TRBD1. The germline gives CDR1 SGHDN, CDR2 FVKESK. The CDR3 has 15 residues. The V gene end was trimmed by 3 bases and the J gene end by 1 base; junction bases not matched to a gene: 5. The CDR3: CASSQKTGVQETQYF. The CDR3 DNA reads as TGTGCCAGCAGCCAGAAAACAGGGGTCCAAGAGACCCAGTACTTC.

The rearrangement links TRBV30 to TRBJ1-2; weak D call: TRBD1 (6 bases). Germline V gives CDR1 GTSNPN, CDR2 SVGIG (reference sequence). V was pared by 1 base and J by 4 bases, with 25 bases between. The CDR3 has 18 amino acids. This CDR3 reads CAWSGTTADQGNFYGYTF. The CDR3 bases are TGTGCCTGGAGTGGTACGACCGCGGACCAGGGGAATTTCTATGGCTACACCTTC.

The CDR3 DNA reads TGCAGCGTATCAGGGGGAGATGAAAAACTGTTTTTT. Translated: CSVSGGDEKLFF. The rearrangement joins TRBV29-1 to TRBJ1-4, with 7 bases that match TRBD1. Germline values: CDR1 SQVTM, CDR2 ANQGSEA. The CDR3 runs to 12 residues. The V and J ends lost 6 bases and 6 bases, in that order; junction bases with no gene match: 4.

The rearrangement links TRBV30 to TRBJ1-5; weak D call: TRBD1 (5 bases). Germline V gives CDR1 GTSNPN, CDR2 SVGIG (reference sequence). Trimming cost V 5 bases and J 2 bases, with 10 bases left between them. The CDR3 contains 13 residues. As DNA, the CDR3 is TGTGCCTGGGATCAGGGTGGCAATCAGCCCCAGCATTTT. This gives the protein CAWDQGGNQPQHF.

In nucleotides, the CDR3 is TGTGCCAGCACAACCGGGACAGGGGATTATGGCTACACCTTC. Protein product: CASTTGTGDYGYTF. The chain carries TRBV6-5 and TRBJ1-2; 10 bases fit TRBD1. This CDR3 region has 14 residues. Trimming removed 7 bases from V and 5 bases from J; junction bases left unmatched: 7. The germline gives CDR1 MNHEY, CDR2 SVGAGI.

J is TRBJ2-2 and V is TRBV30; D gene uncertain. CDR3 length: 13 residues. CDR1 and CDR2 (germline): GTSNPN, SVGIG (reference sequence). The V and J ends lost 0 bases and 6 bases respectively, with 8 bases between them. CDR3 in amino acids: CAWSVWSAGELFF. The CDR3 DNA reads as TGTGCCTGGAGTGTCTGGAGCGCCGGGGAGCTGTTTTTT.

This clone appeared once. The chain combines TRBV24-1 with TRBJ1-2, with D uncertain. This CDR3 contains 16 residues. Germline V gives CDR1 KGHDR, CDR2 SFDVKD. The V gene lost 2 bases and the J gene lost 4 bases, with 16 bases spanning the gap. The CDR3 loop reads CATSDSAARSFYGYTF. The CDR3 coding sequence is TGTGCCACCAGTGATTCCGCCGCACGGTCCTTCTATGGCTACACCTTC.

V is TRBV7-2 and J is TRBJ1-5; 7 bases line up with TRBD1. Per germline, CDR1 SGHTA and CDR2 FQGNSA. The CDR3 runs 15 residues. V shed 2 bases, J shed 7 bases, and the junction held 8 bases outside the gene matches. The CDR3, as DNA: TGTGCCAGCAGCTTATCCGACAGGGCTGGGCAGCCCCAGCATTTT. Protein: CASSLSDRAGQPQHF.

CDR3 coding DNA: TGTGCCTGGAGTGCGGGGGGTCATGGCTACACCTTC. It is translated as CAWSAGGHGYTF. The rearrangement links TRBV30 to TRBJ1-2; TRBD1 is a possible D gene (5 bases). Trimming shortened V by 1 base and J by 6 bases, and 9 bases separated the two germline ends. The CDR3 is 12 residues long. Germline V gives CDR1 GTSNPN, CDR2 SVGIG (reference sequence).

V is TRBV20-1 and J is TRBJ2-7; 7 bases map to TRBD1. From germline, CDR1 is DFQATT and CDR2 SNEGSKA (reference sequence). The V and J ends lost 3 bases and 0 bases, in that order; junction bases with no gene match: 2. There are 13 residues in the CDR3. Here the CDR3 DNA reads TGCAGTGCTAGTGACAGGGTCTCCTACGAGCAGTACTTC. Its translation: CSASDRVSYEQYF.

The chain combines TRBV5-8 with TRBJ1-5, with 8 nucleotides matching TRBD1. There are 14 residues in the CDR3. Germline-derived CDR1 and CDR2 are SGHTS and YDEGEE. Unmatched junction bases numbered 4, after V lost 2 bases and J lost 6 bases. Here the CDR3 DNA reads TGTGCCAGCAGCTTAGGAGACAGGGGTCAGCCCCAGCATTTT. As protein: CASSLGDRGQPQHF.

The V and J genes are TRBV30 and TRBJ1-2; no reliable D call. Germline V gene data show CDR1 as GTSNPN and CDR2 as SVGIG (reference sequence). The V end was cut by 0 bases, the J end by 7 bases, with 12 bases between. The CDR3 length is 13 residues. DNA for the CDR3: TGTGCCTGGAGTGTACACGGGGTCGGTGGCTACACCTTC. Translating it yields CAWSVHGVGGYTF.

The chain joins TRBV30 to TRBJ1-4; D not certain. This CDR3 region has 15 residues. Trimming stripped 0 bases from V and 7 bases from J, with 15 bases between. Germline lookup yields CDR1 GTSNPN and CDR2 SVGIG (reference sequence). CDR3 loop: CAWSVSGSRSEKLFF. For the CDR3, the DNA is TGTGCCTGGAGTGTTTCTGGCAGTCGATCTGAAAAACTGTTTTTT.

The chain links TRBV15 to TRBJ1-1; D gene uncertain. Germline CDR1 LNHNV, CDR2 YYDKDF (reference sequence). The CDR3 sequence is 15 residues long. Trimming pared 2 bases from V and 4 bases from J, leaving 14 bases between. CDR3 amino acids: CATSRNRRGSTEAFF. DNA of the CDR3: TGTGCCACCAGCAGAAACCGACGGGGATCCACTGAAGCTTTCTTT. The variable domain in full, completed from reference TRBV15 and TRBJ1-1, reads DAMVIQNPRYQVTQFGKPVTLSCSQTLNHNVMYWYQQKSSQAPKLLFHYYDKDFNNEADTPDNFQSRRPNTSFCFLDIRSPGLGDTAMYLCATSRNRRGSTEAFFGQGTRLTVV.

This clone was seen just once. The chain couples TRBV25-1 to TRBJ1-3; TRBD1 agrees at 8 bases. After removal of 4 bases from V and 4 bases from J, the junction contained 9 bases not matched to a gene. This CDR3 spans 16 amino acids. Germline values: CDR1 MGHDK, CDR2 SYGVNS. The CDR3 DNA is TGTGCCAGCAGTGGGACAGGGCGCAAAGGGGGAAACACCATATATTTT. It yields the protein CASSGTGRKGGNTIYF.

This clone was seen once. This CDR3 reads CASSQIGGSGNTIYF. The CDR3 bases are TGTGCCAGCAGCCAGATCGGCGGCTCTGGAAACACCATATATTTT. The J gene is TRBJ1-3, the V gene TRBV14; D gene ambiguous. The CDR3 is 15 amino acids. Germline lookup yields CDR1 SGHDN and CDR2 FVKESK. Trimming took off 3 bases at V and 0 bases at J, with 9 bases between the two ends.

The CDR3 loop is CASSLRKTGVYGYTF. CDR3 in DNA: TGTGCCAGCAGCTTAAGGAAGACGGGGGTCTATGGCTACACCTTC. The J gene is TRBJ1-2, the V gene TRBV11-2, with D tentatively TRBD1 (5 bases). The CDR3 contains 15 residues. The ends were cut back, 2 bases at V and 4 bases at J, with 14 bases in the middle. Germline CDR1 and CDR2: SGHAT and FQNNGV.

J is TRBJ1-2 and V is TRBV7-2; D is possibly TRBD1 (6 bases). CDR3 length: 14 residues. Looked up from germline, CDR1 is SGHTA and CDR2 is FQGNSA. The ends were cut back, 4 bases at V and 4 bases at J, with 13 bases in the middle. The CDR3 region has the DNA TGTGCCAGCAGCTCCATTACAGGGACCTATGGCTACACCTTC. It codes for CASSSITGTYGYTF.

This chain links TRBV20-1 with TRBJ1-2; the D is unclear. From germline, CDR1 is DFQATT and CDR2 SNEGSKA (reference sequence). Trimming left V 3 bases short and J 7 bases short, with 18 bases between. This CDR3 has 14 amino acids. Here the CDR3 reads CSASLGSRGIGYTF. CDR3 coding DNA: TGCAGTGCTAGTCTCGGCAGCCGAGGGATTGGCTACACCTTC.

The V gene is TRBV27, the J gene TRBJ1-5; D may be TRBD1 (5 bases). The CDR3 extends over 12 amino acids. CDR1 and CDR2 from the germline V gene are MNHEY and SMNVEV (reference sequence). Trimming took 11 bases from V and 6 from J, leaving 14 bases between them. This CDR3 is CAQRGLGQPQHF. The DNA of the CDR3 is TGTGCCCAGCGGGGGTTGGGTCAGCCCCAGCATTTT.

The V gene is TRBV19, the J gene TRBJ1-1; D may be TRBD1 (5 bases). CDR3 length: 15 residues. V dropped 7 bases and J dropped 0 bases, with 15 bases sitting between them. CDR1 LNHDA and CDR2 SQIVND come from the germline V gene (reference sequence). The CDR3 is CASNKGRPLNTEAFF. The CDR3 DNA follows: TGTGCCAGTAACAAGGGGAGGCCCTTGAACACTGAAGCTTTCTTT.